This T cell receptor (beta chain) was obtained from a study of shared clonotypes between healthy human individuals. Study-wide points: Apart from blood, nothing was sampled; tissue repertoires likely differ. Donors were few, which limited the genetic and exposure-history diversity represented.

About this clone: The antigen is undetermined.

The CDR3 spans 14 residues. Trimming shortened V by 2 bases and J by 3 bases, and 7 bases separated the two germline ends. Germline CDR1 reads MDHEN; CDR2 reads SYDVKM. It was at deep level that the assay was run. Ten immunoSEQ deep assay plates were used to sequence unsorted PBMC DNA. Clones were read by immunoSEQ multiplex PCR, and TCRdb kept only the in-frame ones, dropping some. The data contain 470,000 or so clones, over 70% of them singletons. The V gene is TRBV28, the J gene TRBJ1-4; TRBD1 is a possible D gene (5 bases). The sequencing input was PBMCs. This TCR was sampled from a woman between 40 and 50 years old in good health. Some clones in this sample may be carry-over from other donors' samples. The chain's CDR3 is CASSLQGANEKLFF. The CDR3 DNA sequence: TGTGCCAGCAGTTTACAAGGGGCTAATGAAAAACTGTTTTTT.